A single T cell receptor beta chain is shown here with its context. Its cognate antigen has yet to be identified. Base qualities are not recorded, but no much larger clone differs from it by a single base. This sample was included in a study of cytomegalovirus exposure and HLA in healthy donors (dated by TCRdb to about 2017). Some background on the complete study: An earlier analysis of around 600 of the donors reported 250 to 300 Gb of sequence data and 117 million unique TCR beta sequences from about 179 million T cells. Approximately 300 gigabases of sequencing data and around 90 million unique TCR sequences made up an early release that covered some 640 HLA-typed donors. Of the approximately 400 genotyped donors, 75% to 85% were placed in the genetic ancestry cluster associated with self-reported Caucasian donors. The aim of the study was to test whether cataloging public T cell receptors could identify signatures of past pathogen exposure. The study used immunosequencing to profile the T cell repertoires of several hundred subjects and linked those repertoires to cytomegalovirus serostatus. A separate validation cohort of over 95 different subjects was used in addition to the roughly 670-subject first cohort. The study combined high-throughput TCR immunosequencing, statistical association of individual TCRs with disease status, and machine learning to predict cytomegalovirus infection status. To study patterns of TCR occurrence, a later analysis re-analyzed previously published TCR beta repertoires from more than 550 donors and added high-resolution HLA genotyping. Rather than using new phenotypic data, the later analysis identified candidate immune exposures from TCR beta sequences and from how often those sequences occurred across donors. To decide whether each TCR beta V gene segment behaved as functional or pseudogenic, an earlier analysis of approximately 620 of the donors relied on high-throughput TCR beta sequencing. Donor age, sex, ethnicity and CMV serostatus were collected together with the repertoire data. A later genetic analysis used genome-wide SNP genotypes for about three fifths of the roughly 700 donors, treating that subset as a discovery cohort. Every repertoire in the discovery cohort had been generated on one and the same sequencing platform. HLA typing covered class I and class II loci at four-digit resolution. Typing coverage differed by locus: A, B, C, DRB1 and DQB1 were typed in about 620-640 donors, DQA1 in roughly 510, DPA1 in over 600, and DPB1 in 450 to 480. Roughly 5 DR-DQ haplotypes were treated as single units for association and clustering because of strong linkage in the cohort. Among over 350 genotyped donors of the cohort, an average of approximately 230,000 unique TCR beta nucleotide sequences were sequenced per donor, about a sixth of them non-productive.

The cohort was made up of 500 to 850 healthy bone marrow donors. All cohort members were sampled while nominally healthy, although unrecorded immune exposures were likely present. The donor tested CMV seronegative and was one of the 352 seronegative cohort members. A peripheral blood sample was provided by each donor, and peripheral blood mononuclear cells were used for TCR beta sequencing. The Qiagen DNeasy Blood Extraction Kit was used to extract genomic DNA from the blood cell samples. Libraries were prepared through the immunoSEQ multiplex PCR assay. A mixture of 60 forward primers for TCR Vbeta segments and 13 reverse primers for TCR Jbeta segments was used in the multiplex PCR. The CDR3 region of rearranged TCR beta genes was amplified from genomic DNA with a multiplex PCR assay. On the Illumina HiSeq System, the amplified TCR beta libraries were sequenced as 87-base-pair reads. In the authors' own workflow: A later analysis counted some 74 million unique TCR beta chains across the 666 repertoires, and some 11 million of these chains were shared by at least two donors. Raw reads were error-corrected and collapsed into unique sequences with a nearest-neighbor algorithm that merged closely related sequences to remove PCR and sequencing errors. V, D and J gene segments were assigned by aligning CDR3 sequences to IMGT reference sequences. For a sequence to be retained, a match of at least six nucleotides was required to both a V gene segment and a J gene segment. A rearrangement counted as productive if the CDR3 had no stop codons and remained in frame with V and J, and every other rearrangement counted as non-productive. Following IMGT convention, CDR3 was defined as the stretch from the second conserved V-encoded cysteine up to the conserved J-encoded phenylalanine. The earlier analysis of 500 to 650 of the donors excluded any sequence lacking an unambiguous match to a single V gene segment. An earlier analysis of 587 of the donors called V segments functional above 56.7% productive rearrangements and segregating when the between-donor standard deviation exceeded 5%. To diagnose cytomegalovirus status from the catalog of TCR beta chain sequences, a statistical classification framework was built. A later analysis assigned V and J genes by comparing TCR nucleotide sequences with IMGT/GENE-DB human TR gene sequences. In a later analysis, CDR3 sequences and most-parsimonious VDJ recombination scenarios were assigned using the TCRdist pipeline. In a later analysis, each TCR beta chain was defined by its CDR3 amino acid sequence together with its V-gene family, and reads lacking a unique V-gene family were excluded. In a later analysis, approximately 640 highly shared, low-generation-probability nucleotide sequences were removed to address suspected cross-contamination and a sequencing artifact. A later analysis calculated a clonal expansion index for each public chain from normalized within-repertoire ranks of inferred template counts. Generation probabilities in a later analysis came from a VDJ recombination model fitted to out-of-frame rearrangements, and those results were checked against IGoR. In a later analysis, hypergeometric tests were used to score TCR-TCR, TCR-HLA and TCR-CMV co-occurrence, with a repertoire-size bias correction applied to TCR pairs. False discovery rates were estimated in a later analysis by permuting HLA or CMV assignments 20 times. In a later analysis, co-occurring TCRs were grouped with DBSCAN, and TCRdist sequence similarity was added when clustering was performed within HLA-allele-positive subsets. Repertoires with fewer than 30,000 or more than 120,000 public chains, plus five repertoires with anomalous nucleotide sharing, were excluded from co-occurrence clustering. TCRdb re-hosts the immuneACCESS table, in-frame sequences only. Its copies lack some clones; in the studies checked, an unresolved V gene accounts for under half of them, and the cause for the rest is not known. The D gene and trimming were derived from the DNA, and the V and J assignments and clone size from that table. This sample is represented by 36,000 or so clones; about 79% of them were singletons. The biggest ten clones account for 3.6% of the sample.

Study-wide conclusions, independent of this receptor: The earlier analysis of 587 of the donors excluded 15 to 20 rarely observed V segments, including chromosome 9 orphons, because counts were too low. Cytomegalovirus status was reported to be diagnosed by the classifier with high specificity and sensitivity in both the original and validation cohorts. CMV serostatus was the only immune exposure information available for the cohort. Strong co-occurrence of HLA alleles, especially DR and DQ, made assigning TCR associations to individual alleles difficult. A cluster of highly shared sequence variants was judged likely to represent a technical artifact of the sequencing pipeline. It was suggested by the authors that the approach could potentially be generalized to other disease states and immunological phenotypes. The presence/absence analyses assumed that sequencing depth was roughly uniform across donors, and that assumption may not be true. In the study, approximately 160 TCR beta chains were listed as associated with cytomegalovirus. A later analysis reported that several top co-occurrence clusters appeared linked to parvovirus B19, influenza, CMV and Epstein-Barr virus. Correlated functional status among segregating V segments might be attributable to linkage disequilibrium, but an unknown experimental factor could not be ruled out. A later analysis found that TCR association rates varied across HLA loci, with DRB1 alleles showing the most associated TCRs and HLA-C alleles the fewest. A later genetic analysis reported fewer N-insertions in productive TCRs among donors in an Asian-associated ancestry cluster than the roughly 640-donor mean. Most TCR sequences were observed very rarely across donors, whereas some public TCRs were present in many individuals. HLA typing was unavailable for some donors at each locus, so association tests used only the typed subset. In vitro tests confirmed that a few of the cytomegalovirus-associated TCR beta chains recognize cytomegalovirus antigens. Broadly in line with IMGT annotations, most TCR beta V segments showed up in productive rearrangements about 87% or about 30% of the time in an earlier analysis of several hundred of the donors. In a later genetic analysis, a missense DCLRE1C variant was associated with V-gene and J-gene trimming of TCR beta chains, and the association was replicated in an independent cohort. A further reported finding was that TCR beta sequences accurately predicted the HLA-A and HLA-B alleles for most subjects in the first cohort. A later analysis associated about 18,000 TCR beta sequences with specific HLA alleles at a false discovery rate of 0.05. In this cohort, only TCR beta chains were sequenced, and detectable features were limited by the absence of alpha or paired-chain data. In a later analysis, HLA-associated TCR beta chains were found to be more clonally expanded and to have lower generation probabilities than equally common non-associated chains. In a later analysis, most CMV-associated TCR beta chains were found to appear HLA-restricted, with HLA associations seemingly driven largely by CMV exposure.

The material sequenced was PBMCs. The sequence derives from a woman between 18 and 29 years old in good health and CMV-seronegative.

The CDR3 region: CASSSGDPRLVNQPQHF. DNA sequence: TGTGCCAGCAGTTCAGGGGATCCCCGACTCGTCAATCAGCCCCAGCATTTT. The chain is assembled from TRBV27 and TRBJ1-5; possibly the D gene is TRBD1, per 6 matching bases. Per the germline V gene (reference sequence), MNHEY is the CDR1 and SMNVEV is the CDR2. Its CDR3 holds 17 amino acids, cysteine through phenylalanine. Just CDR3 DNA is preserved here, 51 bases in frame from base 1. The germline ends are 19 bases apart after V is trimmed by 4 bases and J by 3 bases.